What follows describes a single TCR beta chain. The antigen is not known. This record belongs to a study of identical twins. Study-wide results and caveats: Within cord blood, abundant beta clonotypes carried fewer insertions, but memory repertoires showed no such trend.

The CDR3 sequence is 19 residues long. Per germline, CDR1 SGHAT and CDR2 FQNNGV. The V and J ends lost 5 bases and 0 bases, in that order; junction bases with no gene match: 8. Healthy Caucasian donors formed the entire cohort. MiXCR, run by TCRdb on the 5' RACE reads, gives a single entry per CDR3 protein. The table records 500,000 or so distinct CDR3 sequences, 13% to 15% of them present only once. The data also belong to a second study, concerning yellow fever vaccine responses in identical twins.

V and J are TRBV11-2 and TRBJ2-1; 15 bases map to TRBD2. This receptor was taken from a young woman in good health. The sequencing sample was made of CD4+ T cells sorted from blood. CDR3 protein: CASSIGTSGRRSSYNEQFF. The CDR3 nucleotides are TGTGCCAGCAGCATAGGGACTAGCGGGAGGAGGAGCTCCTACAATGAGCAGTTCTTC.